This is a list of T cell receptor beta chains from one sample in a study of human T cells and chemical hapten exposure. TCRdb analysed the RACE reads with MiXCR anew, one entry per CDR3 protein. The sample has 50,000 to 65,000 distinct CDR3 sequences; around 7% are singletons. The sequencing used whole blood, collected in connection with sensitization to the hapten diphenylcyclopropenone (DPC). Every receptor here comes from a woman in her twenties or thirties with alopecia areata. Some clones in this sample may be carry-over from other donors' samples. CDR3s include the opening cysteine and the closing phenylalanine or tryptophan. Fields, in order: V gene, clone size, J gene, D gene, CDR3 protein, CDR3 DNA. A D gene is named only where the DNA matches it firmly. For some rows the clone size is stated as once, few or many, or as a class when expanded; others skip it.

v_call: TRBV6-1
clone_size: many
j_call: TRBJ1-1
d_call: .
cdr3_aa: CASSQELDTEAFF
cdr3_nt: TGTGCCAGCTCCCAGGAGTTAGATACTGAAGCTTTCTTT

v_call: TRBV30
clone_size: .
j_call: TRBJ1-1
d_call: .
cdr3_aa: CAWSVYGGHPRAFF
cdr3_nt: TGTGCCTGGAGTGTATACGGGGGACACCCCCGGGCTTTCTTT

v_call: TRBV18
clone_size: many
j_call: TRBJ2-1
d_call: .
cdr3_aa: CASSRTDNEQFF
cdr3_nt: TGTGCCAGCTCACGGACAGACAATGAGCAGTTCTTC

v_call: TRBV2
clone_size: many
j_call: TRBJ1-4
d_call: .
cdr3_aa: CASSPGTQSTNEKLFF
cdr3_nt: TGTGCCAGCAGCCCGGGGACGCAGAGCACTAATGAAAAACTGTTTTTT

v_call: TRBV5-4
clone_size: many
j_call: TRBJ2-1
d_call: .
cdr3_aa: CASTTPNNEQFF
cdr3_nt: TGTGCCAGCACCACGCCCAACAATGAGCAGTTCTTC

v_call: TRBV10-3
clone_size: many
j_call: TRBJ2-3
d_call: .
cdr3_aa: CAISEASPDTQYF
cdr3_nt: TGTGCCATCAGTGAGGCTAGCCCAGATACGCAGTATTTT

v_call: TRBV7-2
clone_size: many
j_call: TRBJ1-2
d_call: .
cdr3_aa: CASSPDVQGYGYTF
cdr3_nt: TGTGCCAGCAGCCCAGACGTACAGGGCTATGGCTACACCTTC

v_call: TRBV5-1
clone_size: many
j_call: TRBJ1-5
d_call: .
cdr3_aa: CASSPGSGGQPQHF
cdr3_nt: TGCGCCAGCAGCCCCGGTAGCGGCGGTCAGCCCCAGCATTTT

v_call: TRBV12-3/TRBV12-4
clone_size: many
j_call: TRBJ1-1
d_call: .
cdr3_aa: CASSLYRETEAFF
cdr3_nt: TGTGCCAGCAGTTTGTACAGGGAAACTGAAGCTTTCTTT

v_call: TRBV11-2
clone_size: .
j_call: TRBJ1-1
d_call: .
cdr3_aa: CASSLSHPTEASF
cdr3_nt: TGTGCCAGCAGCCTCAGCCATCCCACTGAAGCTTCCTTT

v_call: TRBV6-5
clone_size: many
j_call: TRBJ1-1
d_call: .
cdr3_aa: CASSFGGSNTEAFF
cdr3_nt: TGTGCCAGCAGCTTCGGAGGTAGCAACACTGAAGCTTTCTTT

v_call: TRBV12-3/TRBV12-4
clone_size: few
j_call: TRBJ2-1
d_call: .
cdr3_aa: CASSFVGAGEQFF
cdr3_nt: TGTGCCAGCAGTTTTGTGGGGGCCGGTGAGCAGTTCTTC

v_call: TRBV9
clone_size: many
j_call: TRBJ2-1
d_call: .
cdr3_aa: CASSPEGENEQFF
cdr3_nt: TGTGCCAGCAGCCCCGAGGGGGAGAATGAGCAGTTCTTC

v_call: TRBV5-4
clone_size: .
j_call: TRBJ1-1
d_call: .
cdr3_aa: CASIPRREPTEAFF
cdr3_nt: TGTGCCAGCATCCCTCGCAGGGAACCCACTGAAGCTTTCTTT

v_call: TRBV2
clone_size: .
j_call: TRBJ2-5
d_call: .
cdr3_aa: CASSEVGASTGEVQYF
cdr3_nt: TGTGCCAGCAGTGAAGTAGGCGCGTCTACCGGGGAGGTCCAGTACTTC

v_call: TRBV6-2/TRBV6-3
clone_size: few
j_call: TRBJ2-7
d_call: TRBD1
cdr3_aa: CASSLDLNTDREATYEQYF
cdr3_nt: TGTGCCAGCAGCCTCGATTTAAATACGGACAGGGAGGCGACCTACGAGCAGTACTTC

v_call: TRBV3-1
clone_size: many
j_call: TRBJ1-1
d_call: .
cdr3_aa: CASSRRNTEAFF
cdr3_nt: TGTGCCAGCAGCCGCCGGAACACTGAAGCTTTCTTT

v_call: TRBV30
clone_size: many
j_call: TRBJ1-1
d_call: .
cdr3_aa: CAWSPRRLESEAFF
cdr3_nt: TGTGCCTGGAGTCCCCGACGATTAGAATCTGAAGCTTTCTTT

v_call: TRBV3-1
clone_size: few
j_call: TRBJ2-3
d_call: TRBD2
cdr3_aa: CASSPTSGTDTQYF
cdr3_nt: TGTGCCAGCAGCCCGACTAGCGGCACAGATACGCAGTATTTT

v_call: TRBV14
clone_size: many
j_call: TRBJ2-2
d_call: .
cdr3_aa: CASSPQNTGELFF
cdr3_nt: TGTGCCAGCAGCCCACAGAACACCGGGGAGCTGTTTTTT

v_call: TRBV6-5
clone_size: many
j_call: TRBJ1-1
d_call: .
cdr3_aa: CASSYIPPGNVDGTEAFF
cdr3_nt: TGTGCCAGCAGTTATATTCCCCCCGGAAATGTAGACGGCACTGAAGCTTTCTTT

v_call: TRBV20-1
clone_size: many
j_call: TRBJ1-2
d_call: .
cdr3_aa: CSARDQLNYGYTF
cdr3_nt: TGCAGTGCTAGAGATCAGCTTAACTATGGCTACACCTTC

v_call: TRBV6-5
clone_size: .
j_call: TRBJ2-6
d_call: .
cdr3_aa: CASRRGRATSGANVLTF
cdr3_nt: TGTGCCAGCAGGAGGGGCAGGGCAACCTCTGGGGCCAACGTCCTGACTTTC

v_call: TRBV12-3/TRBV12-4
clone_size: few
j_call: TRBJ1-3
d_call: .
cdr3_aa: CASSSIGTIYF
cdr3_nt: TGTGCCAGCAGTTCCATCGGCACCATATATTTT

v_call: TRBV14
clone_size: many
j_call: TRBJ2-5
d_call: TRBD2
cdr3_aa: CASSQDPSSRGALQYF
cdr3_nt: TGTGCCAGCAGCCAAGATCCAAGTTCGCGGGGGGCCCTCCAGTACTTC

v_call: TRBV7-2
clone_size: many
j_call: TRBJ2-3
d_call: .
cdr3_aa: CASRTGGTDTQYF
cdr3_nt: TGTGCCAGCAGGACCGGGGGCACAGATACGCAGTATTTT